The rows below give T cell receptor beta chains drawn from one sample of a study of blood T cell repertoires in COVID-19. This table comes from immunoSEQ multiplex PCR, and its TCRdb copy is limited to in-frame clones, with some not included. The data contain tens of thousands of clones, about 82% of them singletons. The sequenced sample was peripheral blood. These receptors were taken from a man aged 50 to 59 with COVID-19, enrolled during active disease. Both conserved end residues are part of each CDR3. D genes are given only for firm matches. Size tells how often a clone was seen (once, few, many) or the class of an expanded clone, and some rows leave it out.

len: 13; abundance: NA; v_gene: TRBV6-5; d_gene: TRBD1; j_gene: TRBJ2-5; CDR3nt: TGTGCCAGCAGGGGCAGGGGGTTAGAGACCCAGTACTTC; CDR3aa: CASRGRGLETQYF
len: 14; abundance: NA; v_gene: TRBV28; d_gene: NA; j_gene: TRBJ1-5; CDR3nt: TGTGCCAGCAGTTTATACGCGAGCAATCAGCCCCAGCATTTT; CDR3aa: CASSLYASNQPQHF
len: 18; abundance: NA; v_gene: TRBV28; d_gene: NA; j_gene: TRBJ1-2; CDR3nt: TGTGCCAGCTCCTCCTTAAGGCAGGGTACTACGTCTAACTATGGCTACACCTTC; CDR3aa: CASSSLRQGTTSNYGYTF
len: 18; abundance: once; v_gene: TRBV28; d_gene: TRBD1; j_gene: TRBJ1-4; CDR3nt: TGTGCCAGCAGGTTAACCGGGACAGGTGCGAAGAGTGATGAAAAACTGTTTTTT; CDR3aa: CASRLTGTGAKSDEKLFF
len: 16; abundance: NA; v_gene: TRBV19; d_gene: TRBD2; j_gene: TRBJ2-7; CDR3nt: TGTGCCAGTAGTATAGCCGGGGGAGGGCCGCCAGACGAGCAGTACTTC; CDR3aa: CASSIAGGGPPDEQYF
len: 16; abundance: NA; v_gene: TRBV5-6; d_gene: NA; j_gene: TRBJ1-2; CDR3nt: TGTGCCAGCAGCTCCTGGCCCGGGGAGGGGCGCCTAGGCTACACCTTC; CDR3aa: CASSSWPGEGRLGYTF
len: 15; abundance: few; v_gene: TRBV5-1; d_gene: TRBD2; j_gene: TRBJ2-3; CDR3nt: TGCGCCAGCAGCTTGGCCGGGCGGGAGACAGATACGCAGTATTTT; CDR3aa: CASSLAGRETDTQYF
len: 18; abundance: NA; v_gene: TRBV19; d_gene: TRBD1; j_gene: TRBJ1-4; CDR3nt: TGTGCCAGCAGGGGGGTCGGGGGACTCCCCGCAACTAATGAAAAACTGTTTTTT; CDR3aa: CASRGVGGLPATNEKLFF
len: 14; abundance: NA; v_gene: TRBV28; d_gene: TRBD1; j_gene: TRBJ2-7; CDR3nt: TGTGCCAGCAGTCAAACAGGGGTCGGATACGAGCAGTACTTC; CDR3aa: CASSQTGVGYEQYF
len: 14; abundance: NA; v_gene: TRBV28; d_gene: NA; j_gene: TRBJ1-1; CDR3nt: TGTGCCAGCAGTCTCCGAGGGACTTACACTGAAGCTTTCTTT; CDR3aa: CASSLRGTYTEAFF
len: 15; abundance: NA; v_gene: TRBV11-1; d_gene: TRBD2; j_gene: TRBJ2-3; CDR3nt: TGTGCCAGCAGCCTTACTAGCGGGAGTGGTAGTACGCAGTATTTT; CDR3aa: CASSLTSGSGSTQYF
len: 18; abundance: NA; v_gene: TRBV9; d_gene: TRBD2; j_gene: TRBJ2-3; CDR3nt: TGTGCCAGCAGCGTGTGGGGGACTAGCGTCGACCGCACAGATACGCAGTATTTT; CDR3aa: CASSVWGTSVDRTDTQYF
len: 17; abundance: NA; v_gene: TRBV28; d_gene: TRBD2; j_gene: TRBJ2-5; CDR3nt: TGTGCCAGCAGACCCGCCGGGACTAGCGGGAGTATAGAGACCCAGTACTTC; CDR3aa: CASRPAGTSGSIETQYF
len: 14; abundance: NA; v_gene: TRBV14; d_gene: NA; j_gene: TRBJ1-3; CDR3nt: TGTGCCAGCAGCCCCCCCGGGGCTGGAAACACCATATATTTT; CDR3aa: CASSPPGAGNTIYF
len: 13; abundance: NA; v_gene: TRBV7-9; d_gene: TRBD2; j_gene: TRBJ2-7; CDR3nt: TGTGCCAGCGGTGTTCTAGCGGAATACGAGCAGTACTTC; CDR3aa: CASGVLAEYEQYF
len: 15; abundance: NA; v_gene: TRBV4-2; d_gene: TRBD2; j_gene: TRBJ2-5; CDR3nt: TGTGCCAGCAGCCGCCGACTAGCGGGAGACGGGACCCAGTACTTC; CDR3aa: CASSRRLAGDGTQYF
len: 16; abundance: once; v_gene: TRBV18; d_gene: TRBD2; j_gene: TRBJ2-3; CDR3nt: TGTGCCAGCTCACCGAGGCGGGAGGCCCTTCCAGATACGCAGTATTTT; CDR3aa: CASSPRREALPDTQYF
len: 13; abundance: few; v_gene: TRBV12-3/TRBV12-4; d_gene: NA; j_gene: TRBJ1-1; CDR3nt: TGTGCCAGCAGTTTAGTCGTGAACACTGAAGCTTTCTTT; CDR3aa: CASSLVVNTEAFF
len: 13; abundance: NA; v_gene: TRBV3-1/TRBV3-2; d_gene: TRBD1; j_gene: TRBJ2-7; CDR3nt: TGTGCCAGCAGCGAGGGACAGGGAGGCGAGCAGTACTTC; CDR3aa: CASSEGQGGEQYF
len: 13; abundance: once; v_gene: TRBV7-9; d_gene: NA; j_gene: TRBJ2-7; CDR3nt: TGTGCCAGCAGCTCGCCAGGGTTCTACGAGCAGTACTTC; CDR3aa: CASSSPGFYEQYF
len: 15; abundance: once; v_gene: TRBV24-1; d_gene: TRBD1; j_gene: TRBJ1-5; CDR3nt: TGTGCCACCAGAGAAGGGCAGGGGGCGAATCAGCCCCAGCATTTT; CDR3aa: CATREGQGANQPQHF
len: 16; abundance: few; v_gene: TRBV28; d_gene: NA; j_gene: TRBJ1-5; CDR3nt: TGTGCCAGCAGTTTGCCCCCTGGGGGAGGAAATCAGCCCCAGCATTTT; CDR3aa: CASSLPPGGGNQPQHF
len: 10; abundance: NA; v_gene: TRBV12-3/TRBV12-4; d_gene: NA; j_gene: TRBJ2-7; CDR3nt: TGTGCCAGCAGTCCATACGAGCAGTACTTC; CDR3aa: CASSPYEQYF
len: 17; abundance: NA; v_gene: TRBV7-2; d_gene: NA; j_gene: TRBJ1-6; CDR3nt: TGTGCCAGCAGCTTAGGTCAATTGGGGGGCTATAATTCACCCCTCCACTTT; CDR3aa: CASSLGQLGGYNSPLHF
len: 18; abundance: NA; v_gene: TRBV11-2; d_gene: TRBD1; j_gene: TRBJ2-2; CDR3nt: TGTGCCAGCAGCTTAGAATCATGGGACAGACCGAACACCGGGGAGCTGTTTTTT; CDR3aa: CASSLESWDRPNTGELFF
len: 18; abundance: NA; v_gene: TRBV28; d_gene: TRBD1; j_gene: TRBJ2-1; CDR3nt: TGTGCCAGCAGTGACCCGGGACAGGGGGCGTACATCTACAATGAGCAGTTCTTC; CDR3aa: CASSDPGQGAYIYNEQFF